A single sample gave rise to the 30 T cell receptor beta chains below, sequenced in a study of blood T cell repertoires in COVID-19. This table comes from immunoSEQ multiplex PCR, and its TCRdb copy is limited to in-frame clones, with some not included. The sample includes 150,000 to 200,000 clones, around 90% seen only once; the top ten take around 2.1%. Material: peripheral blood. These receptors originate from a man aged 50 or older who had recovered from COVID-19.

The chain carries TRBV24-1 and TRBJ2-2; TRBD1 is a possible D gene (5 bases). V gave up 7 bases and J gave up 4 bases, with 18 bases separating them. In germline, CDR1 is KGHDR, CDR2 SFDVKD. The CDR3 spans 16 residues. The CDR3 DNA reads TGTGCCACCAGCCCAAGACAGACCTGGGGCACCGGGGAGCTGTTTTTT. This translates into CATSPRQTWGTGELFF.

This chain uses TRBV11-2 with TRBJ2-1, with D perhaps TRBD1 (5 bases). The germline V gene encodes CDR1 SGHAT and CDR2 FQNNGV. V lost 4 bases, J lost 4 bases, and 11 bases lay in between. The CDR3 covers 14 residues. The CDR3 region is CASSSPTAYNEQFF. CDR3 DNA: TGTGCCAGCAGCTCCCCGACAGCTTACAATGAGCAGTTCTTC.

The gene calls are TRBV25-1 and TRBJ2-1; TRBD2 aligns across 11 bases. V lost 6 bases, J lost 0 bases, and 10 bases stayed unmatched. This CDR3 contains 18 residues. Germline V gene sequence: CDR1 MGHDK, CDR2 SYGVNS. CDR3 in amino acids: CASSSPTSGASSYNEQFF. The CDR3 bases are TGTGCCAGCAGCTCGCCGACTAGCGGGGCAAGCTCCTACAATGAGCAGTTCTTC.

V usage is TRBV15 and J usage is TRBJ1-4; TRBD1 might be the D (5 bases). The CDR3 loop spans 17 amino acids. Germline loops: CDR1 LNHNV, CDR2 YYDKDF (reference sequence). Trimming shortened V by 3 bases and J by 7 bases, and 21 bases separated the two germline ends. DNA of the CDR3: TGTGCCACCAGCAGTGATGCGGTGGGGCGTTTGAGTGAAAAACTGTTTTTT. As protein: CATSSDAVGRLSEKLFF.

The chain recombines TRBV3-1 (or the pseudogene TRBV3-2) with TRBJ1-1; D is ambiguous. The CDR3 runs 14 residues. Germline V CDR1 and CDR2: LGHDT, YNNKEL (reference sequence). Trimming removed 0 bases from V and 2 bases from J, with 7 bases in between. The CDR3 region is CASSQEGRNTEAFF. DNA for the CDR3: TGTGCCAGCAGCCAAGAGGGCAGAAACACTGAAGCTTTCTTT.

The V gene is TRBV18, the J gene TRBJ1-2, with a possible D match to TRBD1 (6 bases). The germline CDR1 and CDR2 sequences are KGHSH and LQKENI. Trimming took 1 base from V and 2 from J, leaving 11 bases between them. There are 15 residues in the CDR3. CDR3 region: CASSPQDRLNYGYTF. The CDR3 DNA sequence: TGTGCCAGCTCACCACAGGACAGACTAAACTATGGCTACACCTTC.

This CDR3 reads CASKLDRVAEAFF. As DNA, the CDR3 is TGTGCCAGCAAACTGGACAGGGTAGCTGAAGCTTTCTTT. This rearrangement joins TRBV6-5 to TRBJ1-1, with 8 positions matching TRBD1. Germline loops: CDR1 MNHEY, CDR2 SVGAGI. The CDR3 runs 13 residues. J gave up 6 bases and V 7 bases, and 7 bases lay outside the gene matches.

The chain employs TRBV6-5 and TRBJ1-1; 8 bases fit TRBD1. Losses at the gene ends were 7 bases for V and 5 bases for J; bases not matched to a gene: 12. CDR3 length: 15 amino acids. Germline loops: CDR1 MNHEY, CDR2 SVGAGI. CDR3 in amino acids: CASNSGGVGWTEAFF. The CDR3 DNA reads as TGTGCCAGCAACTCAGGGGGCGTTGGTTGGACTGAAGCTTTCTTT.

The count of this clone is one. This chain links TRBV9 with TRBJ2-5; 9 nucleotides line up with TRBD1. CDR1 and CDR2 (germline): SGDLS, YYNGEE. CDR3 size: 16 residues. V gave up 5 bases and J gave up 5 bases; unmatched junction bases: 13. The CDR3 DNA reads TGTGCCAGCAGTTTCTGGGACAGGGCTGATCGGGAGACCCAGTACTTC. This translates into CASSFWDRADRETQYF.

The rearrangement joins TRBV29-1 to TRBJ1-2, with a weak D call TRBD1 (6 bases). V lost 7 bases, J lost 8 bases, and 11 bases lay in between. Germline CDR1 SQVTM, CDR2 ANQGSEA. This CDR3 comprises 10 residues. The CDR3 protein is CSGYREGYTF. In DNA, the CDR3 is TGCAGCGGCTACAGGGAGGGCTACACCTTC.

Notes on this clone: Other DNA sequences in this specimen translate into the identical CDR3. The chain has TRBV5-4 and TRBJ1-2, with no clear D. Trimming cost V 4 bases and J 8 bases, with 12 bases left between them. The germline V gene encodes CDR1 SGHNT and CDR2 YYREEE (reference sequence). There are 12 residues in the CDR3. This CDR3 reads CASSLDSYGYTF. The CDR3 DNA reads TGTGCCAGCAGCCTGGATTCCTACGGCTACACCTTC.

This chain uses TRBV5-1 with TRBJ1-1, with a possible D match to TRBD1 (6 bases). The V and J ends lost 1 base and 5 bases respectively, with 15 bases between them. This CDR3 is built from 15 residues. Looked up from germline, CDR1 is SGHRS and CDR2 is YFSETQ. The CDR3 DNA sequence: TGCGCCAGCAGCTTGCGAGTACAGGGTGGGACTGAAGCTTTCTTT. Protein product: CASSLRVQGGTEAFF.

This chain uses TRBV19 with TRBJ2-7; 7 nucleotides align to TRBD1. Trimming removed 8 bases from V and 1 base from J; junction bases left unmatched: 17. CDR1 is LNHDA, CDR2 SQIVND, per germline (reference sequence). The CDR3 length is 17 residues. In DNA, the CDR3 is TGTGCCAGTGGAAAAACCAAGTTCCGGGACAGTTCCTACGAGCAGTACTTC. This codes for CASGKTKFRDSSYEQYF.

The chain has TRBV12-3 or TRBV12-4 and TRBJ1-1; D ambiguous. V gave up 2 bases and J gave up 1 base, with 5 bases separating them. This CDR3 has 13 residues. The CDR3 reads CASSLLRNTEAFF. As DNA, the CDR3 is TGTGCCAGCAGTTTATTGAGGAACACTGAAGCTTTCTTT.

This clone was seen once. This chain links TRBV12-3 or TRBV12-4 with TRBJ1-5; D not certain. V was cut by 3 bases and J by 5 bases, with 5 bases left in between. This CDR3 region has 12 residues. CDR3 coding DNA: TGTGCCAGCAGTTTCTCGTATCAGCCCCAGCATTTT. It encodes CASSFSYQPQHF.

CDR3 sequence (DNA): TGTGCCAGTAGTATCGGAGATACGCAGTATTTT. This gives the protein CASSIGDTQYF. V is TRBV19 and J is TRBJ2-3, with D hard to call. Germline V CDR1 and CDR2: LNHDA, SQIVND (reference sequence). This CDR3 has 11 residues. The ends were cut back, 3 bases at V and 5 bases at J, with 3 bases in the middle. The whole variable domain, remainder taken from reference TRBV19 and TRBJ2-3, is DGGITQSPKYLFRKEGQNVTLSCEQNLNHDAMYWYRQDPGQGLRLIYYSQIVNDFQKGDIAEGYSVSREKKESFPLTVTSAQKNPTAFYLCASSIGDTQYFGPGTRLTVL.

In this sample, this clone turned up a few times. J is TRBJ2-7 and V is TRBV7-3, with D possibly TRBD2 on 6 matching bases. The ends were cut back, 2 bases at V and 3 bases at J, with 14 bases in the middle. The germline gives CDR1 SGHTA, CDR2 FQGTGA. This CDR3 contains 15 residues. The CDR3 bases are TGTGCCAGCAGCTTAGCGGCGGGACCTAGCTACGAGCAGTACTTC. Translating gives CASSLAAGPSYEQYF.

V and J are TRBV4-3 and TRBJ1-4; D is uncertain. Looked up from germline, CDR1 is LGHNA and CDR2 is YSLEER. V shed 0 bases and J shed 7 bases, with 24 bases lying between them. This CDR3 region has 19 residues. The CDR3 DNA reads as TGCGCCAGCAGCCAAGATCGGCCCCGCGGCGCGGCCCAAGTTGAAAAACTGTTTTTT. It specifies CASSQDRPRGAAQVEKLFF.

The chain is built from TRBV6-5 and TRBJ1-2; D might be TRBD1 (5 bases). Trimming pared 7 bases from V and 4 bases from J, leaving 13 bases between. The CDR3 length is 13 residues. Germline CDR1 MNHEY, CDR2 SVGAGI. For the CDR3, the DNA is TGTGCCAGCACGGAGGGGACTAGCTATGGCTACACCTTC. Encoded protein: CASTEGTSYGYTF.

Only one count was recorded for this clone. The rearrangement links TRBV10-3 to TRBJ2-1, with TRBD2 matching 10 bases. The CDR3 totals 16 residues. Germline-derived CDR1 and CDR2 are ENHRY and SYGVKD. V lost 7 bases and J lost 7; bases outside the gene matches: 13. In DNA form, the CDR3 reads TGTGCCATCACCGACCCAGGGAGCGGGGGGGGTAATGAGCAGTTCTTC. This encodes CAITDPGSGGGNEQFF.

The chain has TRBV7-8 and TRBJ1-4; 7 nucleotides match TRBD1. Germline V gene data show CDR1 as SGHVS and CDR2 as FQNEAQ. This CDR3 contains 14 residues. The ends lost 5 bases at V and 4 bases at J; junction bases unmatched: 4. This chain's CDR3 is CASSRTGFNEKLFF. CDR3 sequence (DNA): TGTGCCAGCAGCCGGACAGGATTTAATGAAAAACTGTTTTTT.

The CDR3 loop reads CASSTGKAGNTIYF. The CDR3 DNA follows: TGTGCCAGTAGTACGGGAAAGGCTGGAAACACCATATATTTT. The V and J genes are TRBV19 and TRBJ1-3; D is uncertain. The CDR3 loop spans 14 amino acids. Trimming pared 4 bases from V and 2 bases from J, leaving 9 bases between. Germline lookup yields CDR1 LNHDA and CDR2 SQIVND (reference sequence).

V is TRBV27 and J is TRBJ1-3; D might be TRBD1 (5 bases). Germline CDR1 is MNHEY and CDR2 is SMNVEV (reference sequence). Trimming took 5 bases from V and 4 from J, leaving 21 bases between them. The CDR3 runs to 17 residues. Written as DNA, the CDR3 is TGTGCCAGCAGTCTCGCCTTTACAGGATACGGCGGAAACACCATATATTTT. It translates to CASSLAFTGYGGNTIYF.

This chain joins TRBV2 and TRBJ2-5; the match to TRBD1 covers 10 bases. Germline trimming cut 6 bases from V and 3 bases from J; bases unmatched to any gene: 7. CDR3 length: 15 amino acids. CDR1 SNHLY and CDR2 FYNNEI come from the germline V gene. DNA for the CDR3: TGTGCCAGCAGACCGGGACAGGGGTTAAAAGAGACCCAGTACTTC. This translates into CASRPGQGLKETQYF.

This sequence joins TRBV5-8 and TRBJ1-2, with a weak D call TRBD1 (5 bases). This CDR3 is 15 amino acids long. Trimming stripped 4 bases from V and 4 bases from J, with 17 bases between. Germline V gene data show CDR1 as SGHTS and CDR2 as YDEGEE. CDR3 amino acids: CASSPRWGGAYGYTF. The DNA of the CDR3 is TGTGCCAGCAGCCCCCGGTGGGGGGGAGCCTATGGCTACACCTTC.

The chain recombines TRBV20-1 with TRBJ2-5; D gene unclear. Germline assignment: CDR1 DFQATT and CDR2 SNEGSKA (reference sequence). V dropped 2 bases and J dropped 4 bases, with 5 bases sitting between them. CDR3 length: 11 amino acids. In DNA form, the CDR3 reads TGCAGTGCTAGACACGGAGAGACCCAGTACTTC. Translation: CSARHGETQYF.

The CDR3 DNA is TGTGCCAGCTCACCAGAAACTACCCACTCCTACGAGCAGTACTTC. It is translated as CASSPETTHSYEQYF. This chain connects TRBV18 to TRBJ2-7; no firm D call. CDR1 and CDR2 from the germline V gene are KGHSH and LQKENI. The CDR3 consists of 15 residues. V was cut by 2 bases and J by 0 bases, with 11 bases left in between.

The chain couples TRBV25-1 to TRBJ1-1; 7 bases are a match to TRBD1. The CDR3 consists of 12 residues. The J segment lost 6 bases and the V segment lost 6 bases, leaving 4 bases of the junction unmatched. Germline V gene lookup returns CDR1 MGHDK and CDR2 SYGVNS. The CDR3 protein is CASRRTGPEAFF. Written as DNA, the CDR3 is TGTGCCAGCAGACGGACAGGCCCTGAAGCTTTCTTT.

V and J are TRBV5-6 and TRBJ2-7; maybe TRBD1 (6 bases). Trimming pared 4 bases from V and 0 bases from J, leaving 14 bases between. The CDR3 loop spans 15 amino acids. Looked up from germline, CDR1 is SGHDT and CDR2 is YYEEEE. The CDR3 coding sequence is TGTGCCAGCAGCCGGGGCCGGGACACCTCCTACGAGCAGTACTTC. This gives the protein CASSRGRDTSYEQYF.

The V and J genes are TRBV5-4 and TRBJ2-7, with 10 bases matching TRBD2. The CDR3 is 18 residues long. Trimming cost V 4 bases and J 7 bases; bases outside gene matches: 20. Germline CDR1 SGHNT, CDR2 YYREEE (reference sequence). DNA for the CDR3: TGTGCCAGCAGCCGGGGACATAGCGGGGGGCCTCGGGTCGGGGAGCAGTACTTC. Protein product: CASSRGHSGGPRVGEQYF.